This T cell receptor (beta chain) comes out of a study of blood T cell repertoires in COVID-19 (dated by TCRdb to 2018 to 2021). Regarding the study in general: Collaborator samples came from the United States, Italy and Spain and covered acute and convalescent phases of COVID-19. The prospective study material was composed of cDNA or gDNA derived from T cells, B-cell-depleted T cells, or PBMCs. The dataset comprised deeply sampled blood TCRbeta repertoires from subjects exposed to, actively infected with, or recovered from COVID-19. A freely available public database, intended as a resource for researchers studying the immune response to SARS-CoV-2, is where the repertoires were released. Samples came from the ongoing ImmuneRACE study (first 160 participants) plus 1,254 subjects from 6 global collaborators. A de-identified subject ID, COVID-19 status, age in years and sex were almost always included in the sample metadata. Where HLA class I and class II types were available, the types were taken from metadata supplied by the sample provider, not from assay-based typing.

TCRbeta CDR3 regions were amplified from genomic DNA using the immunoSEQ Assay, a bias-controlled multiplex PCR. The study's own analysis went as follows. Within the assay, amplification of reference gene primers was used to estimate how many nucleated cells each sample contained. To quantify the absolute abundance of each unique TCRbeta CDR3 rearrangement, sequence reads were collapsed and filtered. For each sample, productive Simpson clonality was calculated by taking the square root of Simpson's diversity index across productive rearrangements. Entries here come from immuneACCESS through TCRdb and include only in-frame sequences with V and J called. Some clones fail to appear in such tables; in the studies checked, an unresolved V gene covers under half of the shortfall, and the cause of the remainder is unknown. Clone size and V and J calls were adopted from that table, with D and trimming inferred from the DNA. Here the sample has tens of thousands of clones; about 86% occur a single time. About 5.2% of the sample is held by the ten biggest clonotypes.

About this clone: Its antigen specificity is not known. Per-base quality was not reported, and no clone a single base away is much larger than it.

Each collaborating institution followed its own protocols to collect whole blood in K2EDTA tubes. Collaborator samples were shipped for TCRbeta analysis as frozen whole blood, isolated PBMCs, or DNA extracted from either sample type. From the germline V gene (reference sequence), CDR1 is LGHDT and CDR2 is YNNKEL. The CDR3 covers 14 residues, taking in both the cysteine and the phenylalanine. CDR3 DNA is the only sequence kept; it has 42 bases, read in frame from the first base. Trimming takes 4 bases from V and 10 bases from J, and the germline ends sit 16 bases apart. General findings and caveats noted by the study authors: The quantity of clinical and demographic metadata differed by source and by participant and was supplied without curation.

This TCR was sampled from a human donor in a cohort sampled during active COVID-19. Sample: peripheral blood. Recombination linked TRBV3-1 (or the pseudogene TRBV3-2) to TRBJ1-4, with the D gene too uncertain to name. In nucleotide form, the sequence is TGTGCCAGCAGCCCCGTGGTTGGGTCGGGAAAACTGTTTTTT. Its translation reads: CASSPVVGSGKLFF.